The rows below give T cell receptor beta chains drawn from one sample of a study of T cells in Graves' hyperthyroidism and ophthalmopathy. TCRdb independently ran MiXCR on the multiplex PCR reads; one entry per CDR3 protein. The data show more than 300,000 distinct CDR3 sequences, 11% to 15% seen once. Input material: blood. The receptors derive from a woman between 25 and 40 years old with Graves' hyperthyroidism. Both conserved end residues are part of each CDR3. The order of the fields is CDR3 protein, CDR3 DNA, J gene, clone size, D gene, V gene. The D gene is left open where the match is weak. Clone size, where shown, is once, few, many, or a class for clones that have expanded.

CDR3aa: CSATRLTFSYEQYF
CDR3nt: TGCAGTGCTACCCGGCTAACCTTCTCCTACGAGCAGTACTTC
j_gene: TRBJ2-7
abundance: .
d_gene: .
v_gene: TRBV20-1

CDR3aa: CASRQIANTGELFF
CDR3nt: TGTGCCAGTAGACAGATAGCGAACACCGGGGAGCTGTTTTTT
j_gene: TRBJ2-2
abundance: many
d_gene: .
v_gene: TRBV7-8

CDR3aa: CASSLMTSGRADTQYF
CDR3nt: TGTGCCAGCAGCCTGATGACGAGCGGGAGAGCAGATACGCAGTATTTT
j_gene: TRBJ2-3
abundance: .
d_gene: TRBD2
v_gene: TRBV7-2

CDR3aa: CATTGGGSYEQYF
CDR3nt: TGTGCCACCACAGGGGGGGGATCCTACGAGCAGTACTTC
j_gene: TRBJ2-7
abundance: few
d_gene: .
v_gene: TRBV28

CDR3aa: CSARGTLQETQYF
CDR3nt: TGCAGTGCTAGGGGGACACTACAAGAGACCCAGTACTTC
j_gene: TRBJ2-5
abundance: .
d_gene: .
v_gene: TRBV20-1

CDR3aa: CSARDIDGGHYNEQFF
CDR3nt: TGCAGTGCTAGAGATATTGACGGGGGACATTACAATGAGCAGTTCTTC
j_gene: TRBJ2-1
abundance: many
d_gene: .
v_gene: TRBV20-1

CDR3aa: CASSFRGRDEQFF
CDR3nt: TGTGCCAGCAGCTTCAGGGGGAGGGATGAGCAGTTCTTC
j_gene: TRBJ2-1
abundance: many
d_gene: .
v_gene: TRBV7-9

CDR3aa: CASSPFTYWGGLYSPLHF
CDR3nt: TGTGCCAGCAGTCCGTTTACATACTGGGGAGGGTTGTATTCACCCCTCCACTTT
j_gene: TRBJ1-6
abundance: .
d_gene: .
v_gene: TRBV6-1

CDR3aa: CASSLAIEQFF
CDR3nt: TGTGCCAGCAGCCTGGCCATTGAGCAGTTCTTC
j_gene: TRBJ2-1
abundance: few
d_gene: .
v_gene: TRBV7-2

CDR3aa: CASQTGGWQFF
CDR3nt: TGTGCCAGCCAAACAGGGGGCTGGCAGTTCTTC
j_gene: TRBJ2-1
abundance: .
d_gene: TRBD1
v_gene: TRBV6-1

CDR3aa: CASSVAPGTEQYF
CDR3nt: TGTGCCAGCAGCGTGGCCCCAGGGACCGAGCAGTACTTC
j_gene: TRBJ2-7
abundance: many
d_gene: .
v_gene: TRBV9

CDR3aa: CSARPIGQREAFF
CDR3nt: TGCAGTGCTAGACCAATCGGACAGAGGGAAGCTTTCTTT
j_gene: TRBJ1-1
abundance: .
d_gene: .
v_gene: TRBV20-1

CDR3aa: CASEDREIQFF
CDR3nt: TGTGCCAGCGAGGACCGGGAGATTCAGTTCTTC
j_gene: TRBJ2-1
abundance: many
d_gene: .
v_gene: TRBV6-2/TRBV6-3

CDR3aa: CAWSARGDDQPQHF
CDR3nt: TGTGCCTGGAGTGCCCGCGGGGATGATCAGCCCCAGCATTTT
j_gene: TRBJ1-5
abundance: .
d_gene: .
v_gene: TRBV30

CDR3aa: CASGPSGSYNEQFF
CDR3nt: TGTGCCAGCGGCCCGAGCGGCTCCTACAATGAGCAGTTCTTC
j_gene: TRBJ2-1
abundance: many
d_gene: .
v_gene: TRBV7-2

CDR3aa: CASSLDGQGRQPQHF
CDR3nt: TGCGCCAGCAGCTTGGATGGACAGGGCCGGCAGCCCCAGCATTTT
j_gene: TRBJ1-5
abundance: many
d_gene: TRBD1
v_gene: TRBV5-1

CDR3aa: CASSGAGTSFRSYNEQFF
CDR3nt: TGTGCCAGCAGTGGCGCCGGGACTAGCTTCCGCTCCTACAATGAGCAGTTCTTC
j_gene: TRBJ2-1
abundance: .
d_gene: TRBD2
v_gene: TRBV6-1

CDR3aa: CASRWGRSGADTQYF
CDR3nt: TGTGCCAGCAGATGGGGTCGGAGTGGGGCAGATACGCAGTATTTT
j_gene: TRBJ2-3
abundance: many
d_gene: .
v_gene: TRBV6-1

CDR3aa: CAWAYGLAGINEQFF
CDR3nt: TGTGCCTGGGCTTATGGACTAGCGGGAATAAATGAGCAGTTCTTC
j_gene: TRBJ2-1
abundance: many
d_gene: TRBD2
v_gene: TRBV30

CDR3aa: CASSDERYNSPLHF
CDR3nt: TGTGCCAGCAGTGACGAGCGTTATAATTCACCCCTCCACTTT
j_gene: TRBJ1-6
abundance: few
d_gene: .
v_gene: TRBV6-1

CDR3aa: CASKEPGQGGPGANVLTF
CDR3nt: TGTGCCAGCAAAGAACCGGGACAGGGGGGACCTGGGGCCAACGTCCTGACTTTC
j_gene: TRBJ2-6
abundance: .
d_gene: TRBD1
v_gene: TRBV28

CDR3aa: CASSWGGPTGTGELFF
CDR3nt: TGTGCCAGCAGCTGGGGGGGACCCACCGGAACCGGGGAGCTGTTTTTT
j_gene: TRBJ2-2
abundance: few
d_gene: TRBD2
v_gene: TRBV5-4

CDR3aa: CASSPSGEANVLTF
CDR3nt: TGTGCCAGCAGTCCTAGCGGAGAGGCCAACGTCCTGACTTTC
j_gene: TRBJ2-6
abundance: few
d_gene: TRBD2
v_gene: TRBV6-4

CDR3aa: CSARLGLSSYEQYF
CDR3nt: TGCAGTGCTAGATTGGGACTAAGCTCCTACGAGCAGTACTTC
j_gene: TRBJ2-7
abundance: many
d_gene: TRBD2
v_gene: TRBV20-1

CDR3aa: CASSFTGTVYYGYTF
CDR3nt: TGTGCCAGCAGTTTCACCGGGACAGTCTACTATGGCTACACCTTC
j_gene: TRBJ1-2
abundance: .
d_gene: TRBD1
v_gene: TRBV12-3/TRBV12-4

CDR3aa: CASSPNLAGAGEQFF
CDR3nt: TGTGCTAGCAGCCCAAATCTAGCGGGAGCGGGGGAGCAGTTCTTC
j_gene: TRBJ2-1
abundance: few
d_gene: TRBD2
v_gene: TRBV7-7

CDR3aa: CSAGTSGSDEQLF
CDR3nt: TGCAGTGCCGGGACTAGCGGGAGCGATGAGCAGCTCTTC
j_gene: TRBJ2-1
abundance: .
d_gene: TRBD2
v_gene: TRBV20-1

CDR3aa: CASSPPDSNSGANVLTF
CDR3nt: TGTGCCAGCAGCCCGCCGGACAGTAACTCTGGGGCCAACGTCCTGACTTTC
j_gene: TRBJ2-6
abundance: .
d_gene: .
v_gene: TRBV6-1